This T cell receptor (beta chain) was found in a study of T cells in Graves' hyperthyroidism and ophthalmopathy. RNA transcripts gave rise to amplified TCR beta CDR3 regions. An initial round of RT-PCR targeting the TCR CDR3 relied on the HTBI primer set. Using its own MiXCR run on the multiplex PCR reads, TCRdb lists one record per CDR3 protein. The repertoire holds some 760,000 distinct CDR3 sequences, about 14% seen once, with roughly a tenth in the top ten. Graves' hyperthyroidism was deemed stable absent ophthalmopathy progression within 18 months. Newly diagnosed hyperthyroidism, duration under 2 months, in patients aged 18 to 65. Per germline, CDR1 MNHNS and CDR2 SASEGT. The CDR3 extends over 14 amino acids. Between the trimmed V and J ends, which lost 9 bases and 1 base, there was a span of 13 bases.

The chain links TRBV6-1 to TRBJ2-1; tentative D call: TRBD1 (6 bases). The source material was blood. The sequence was obtained from a young woman with Graves' hyperthyroidism. The CDR3 loop is CASMDRQSYNEQFF. As DNA, the CDR3 is TGTGCCAGTATGGACAGACAATCCTACAATGAGCAGTTCTTC.